This TCR beta chain was retrieved from a study of blood T cell repertoires in COVID-19. Overall study: COVID-19 samples collected from the United States, Italy and Spain covered acute and convalescent phases.

The CDR3 loop spans 13 amino acids. The germline CDR1 and CDR2 sequences are SQVTM and ANQGSEA. V gave up 8 bases and J gave up 2 bases, with 13 bases separating them. The authors' processing: Scientists estimated how many nucleated cells there were by amplifying reference gene primers. Libraries were prepared by immunoSEQ multiplex PCR; TCRdb keeps only in-frame clonotypes and omits some of them. V and J calls and clone size follow that table, whereas D and trimming were derived from the DNA. The sample contains about 210,000 clones, under 85% of which appear only once. This sequence joins TRBV29-1 and TRBJ1-5; perhaps TRBD1 as D (5 bases). Material for sequencing was peripheral blood. This sequence originates from a woman at least 80 years old with COVID-19, enrolled during active disease. CDR3 DNA sequence: TGCAGCACCCGGGGGGAGGGCAATCAGCCCCAGCATTTT. Amino acids: CSTRGEGNQPQHF.